This TCR beta chain emerged from a study of molecular identifiers for immune sequencing clone quantification. A word on this clonotype: The germline gene is not matched at one end of the junction; a read error may be the cause.

MiXCR was run by TCRdb on the PCR reads, yielding one entry per CDR3 protein. The sample comprises about 320,000 distinct CDR3 sequences, over 20% of which are singletons, and 0.81% rests with the top ten. Germline CDR1 MNHEY, CDR2 SVGAGI. There are 14 residues in the CDR3. V is TRBV6-5 and J is TRBJ1-1; D is possibly TRBD1 (6 bases). Sequencing was carried out using naive CD8+ T cells from blood, with Jurkat cell RNA spiked in. As to subset: FACS-sorted CD8+CD4-CCR7+CD45RA+ naive T cells. This TCR came from a human donor in good health. Some libraries in this study had Jurkat cell RNA spiked in. The CDR3 coding sequence is TGTGCCAGCAGTTACTCAGGGGGTAGCACTGAAGCTCTCTTT. It is translated as CASSYSGGSTEALF.